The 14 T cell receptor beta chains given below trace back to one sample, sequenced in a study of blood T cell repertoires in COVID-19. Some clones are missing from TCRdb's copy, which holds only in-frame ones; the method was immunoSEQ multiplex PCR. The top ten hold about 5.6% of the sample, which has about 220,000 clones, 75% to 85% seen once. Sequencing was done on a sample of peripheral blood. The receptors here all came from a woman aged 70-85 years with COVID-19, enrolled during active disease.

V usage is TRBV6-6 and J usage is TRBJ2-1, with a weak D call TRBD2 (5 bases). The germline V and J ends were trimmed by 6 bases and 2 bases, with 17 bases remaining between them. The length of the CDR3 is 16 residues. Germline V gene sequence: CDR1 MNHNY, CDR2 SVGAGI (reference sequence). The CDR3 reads CASRDTGGLTYNEQFF. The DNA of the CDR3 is TGTGCCAGCAGGGATACCGGCGGACTGACCTACAATGAGCAGTTCTTC.

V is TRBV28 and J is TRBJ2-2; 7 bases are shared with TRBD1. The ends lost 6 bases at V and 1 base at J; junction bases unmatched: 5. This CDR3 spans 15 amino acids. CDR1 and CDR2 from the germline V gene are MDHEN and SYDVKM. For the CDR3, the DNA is TGTGCCAGCAGATTTTCAGGGGGGAACACCGGGGAGCTGTTTTTT. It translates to CASRFSGGNTGELFF.

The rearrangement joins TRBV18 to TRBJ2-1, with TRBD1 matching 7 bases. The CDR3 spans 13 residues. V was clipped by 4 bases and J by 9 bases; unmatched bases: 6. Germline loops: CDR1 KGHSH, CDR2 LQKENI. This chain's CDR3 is CASSRTGDSEQFF. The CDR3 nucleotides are TGTGCCAGCTCACGAACAGGGGACAGTGAGCAGTTCTTC.

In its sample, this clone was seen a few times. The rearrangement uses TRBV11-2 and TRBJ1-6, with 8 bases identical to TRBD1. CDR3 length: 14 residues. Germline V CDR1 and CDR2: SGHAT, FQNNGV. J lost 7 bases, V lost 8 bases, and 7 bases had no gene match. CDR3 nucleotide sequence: TGTGCCAGCGAGGACAGGGTTAGAAATTCACCCCTCCACTTT. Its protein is CASEDRVRNSPLHF.

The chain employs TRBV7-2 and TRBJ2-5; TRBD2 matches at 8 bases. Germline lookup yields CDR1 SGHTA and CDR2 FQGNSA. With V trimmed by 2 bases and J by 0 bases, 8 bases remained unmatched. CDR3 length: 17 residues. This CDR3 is CASSLYTSGVYQETQYF. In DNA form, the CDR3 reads TGTGCCAGCAGCTTATACACTAGCGGAGTATACCAAGAGACCCAGTACTTC.

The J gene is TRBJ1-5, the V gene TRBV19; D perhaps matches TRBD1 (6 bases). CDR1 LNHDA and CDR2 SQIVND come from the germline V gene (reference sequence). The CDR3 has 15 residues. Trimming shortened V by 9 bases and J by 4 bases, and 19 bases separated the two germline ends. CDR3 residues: CASQGMVFGNQPQHF. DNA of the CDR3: TGTGCCAGCCAGGGGATGGTCTTCGGAAATCAGCCCCAGCATTTT.

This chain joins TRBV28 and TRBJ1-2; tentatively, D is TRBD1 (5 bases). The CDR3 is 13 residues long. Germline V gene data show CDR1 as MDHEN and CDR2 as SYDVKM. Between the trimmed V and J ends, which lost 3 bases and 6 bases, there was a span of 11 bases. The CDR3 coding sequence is TGTGCCAGCAGTTTGGGGAAAGGGGATGGCTACACCTTC. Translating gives CASSLGKGDGYTF.

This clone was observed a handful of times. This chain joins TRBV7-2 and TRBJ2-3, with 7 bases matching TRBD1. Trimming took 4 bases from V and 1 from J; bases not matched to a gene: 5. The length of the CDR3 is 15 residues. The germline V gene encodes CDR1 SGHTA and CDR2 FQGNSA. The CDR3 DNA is TGTGCCAGCAGCTCGACAGGGATGGGCACAGATACGCAGTATTTT. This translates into CASSSTGMGTDTQYF.

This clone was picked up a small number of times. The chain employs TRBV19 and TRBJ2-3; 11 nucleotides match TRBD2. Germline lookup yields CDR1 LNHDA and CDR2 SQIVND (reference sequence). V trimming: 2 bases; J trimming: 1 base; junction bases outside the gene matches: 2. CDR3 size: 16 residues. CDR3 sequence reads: CASSIIAGGGTDTQYF. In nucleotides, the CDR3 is TGTGCCAGTAGTATAATAGCGGGGGGGGGCACAGATACGCAGTATTTT. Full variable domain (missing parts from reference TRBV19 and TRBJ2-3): DGGITQSPKYLFRKEGQNVTLSCEQNLNHDAMYWYRQDPGQGLRLIYYSQIVNDFQKGDIAEGYSVSREKKESFPLTVTSAQKNPTAFYLCASSIIAGGGTDTQYFGPGTRLTVL.

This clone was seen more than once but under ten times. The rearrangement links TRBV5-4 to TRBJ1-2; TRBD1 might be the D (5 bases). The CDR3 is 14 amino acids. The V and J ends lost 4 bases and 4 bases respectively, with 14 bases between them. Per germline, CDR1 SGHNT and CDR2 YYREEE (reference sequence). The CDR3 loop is CASSQKGLSYGYTF. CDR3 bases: TGTGCCAGCAGCCAAAAGGGGCTTAGCTATGGCTACACCTTC.

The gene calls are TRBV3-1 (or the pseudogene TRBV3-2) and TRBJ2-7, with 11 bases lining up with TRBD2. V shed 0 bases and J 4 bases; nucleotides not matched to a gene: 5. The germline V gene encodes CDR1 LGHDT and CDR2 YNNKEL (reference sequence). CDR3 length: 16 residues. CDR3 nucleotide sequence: TGTGCCAGCAGCCAAGAGACTAGCGGGATAGGGTACGAGCAGTACTTC. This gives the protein CASSQETSGIGYEQYF.

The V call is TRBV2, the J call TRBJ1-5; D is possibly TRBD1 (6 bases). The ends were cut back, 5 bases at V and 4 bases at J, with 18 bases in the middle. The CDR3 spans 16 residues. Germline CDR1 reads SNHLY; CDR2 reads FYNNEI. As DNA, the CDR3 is TGTGCCAGCAGTCTGCTGGGACAAATTATAAATCAGCCCCAGCATTTT. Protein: CASSLLGQIINQPQHF.

In nucleotides, the CDR3 is TGTGCCAGCAGTGTGCAGGGGGCTAGTCAGCCCCAGCATTTT. This codes for CASSVQGASQPQHF. V gene TRBV27 combines with J gene TRBJ1-5; TRBD1 matches 8 bases. The CDR3 is 14 amino acids. Germline CDR1 is MNHEY and CDR2 is SMNVEV (reference sequence). V lost 5 bases and J lost 6; bases outside the gene matches: 6.

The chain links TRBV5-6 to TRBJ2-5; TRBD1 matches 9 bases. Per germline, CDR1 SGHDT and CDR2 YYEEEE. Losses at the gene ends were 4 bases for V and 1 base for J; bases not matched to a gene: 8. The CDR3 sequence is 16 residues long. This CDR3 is CASSPGTGRPQETQYF. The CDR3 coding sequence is TGTGCCAGCAGCCCCGGGACAGGGAGACCCCAAGAGACCCAGTACTTC.